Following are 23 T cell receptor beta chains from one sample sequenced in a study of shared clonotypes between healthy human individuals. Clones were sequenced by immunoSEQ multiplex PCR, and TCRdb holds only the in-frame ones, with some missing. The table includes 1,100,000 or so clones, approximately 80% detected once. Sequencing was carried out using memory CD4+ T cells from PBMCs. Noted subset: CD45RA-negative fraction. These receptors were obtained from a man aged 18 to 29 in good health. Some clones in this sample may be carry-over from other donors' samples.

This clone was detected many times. CDR3 nucleotide sequence: TGTGCCAGCAGCTTAGGCTCCGGGACTACGCAGTATTTT. Its translation: CASSLGSGTTQYF. This rearrangement joins TRBV11-2 to TRBJ2-3; D is perhaps TRBD1 or TRBD2 (5 bases each). The germline V and J ends were trimmed by 1 base and 8 bases, with 10 bases remaining between them. Germline V gives CDR1 SGHAT, CDR2 FQNNGV. This CDR3 spans 13 amino acids.

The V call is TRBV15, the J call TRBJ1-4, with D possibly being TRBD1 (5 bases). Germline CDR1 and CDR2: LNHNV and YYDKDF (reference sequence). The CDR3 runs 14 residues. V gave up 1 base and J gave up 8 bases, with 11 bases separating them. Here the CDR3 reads CATSRVGGREKLFF. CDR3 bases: TGTGCCACCAGCAGAGTTGGGGGGAGAGAAAAACTGTTTTTT.

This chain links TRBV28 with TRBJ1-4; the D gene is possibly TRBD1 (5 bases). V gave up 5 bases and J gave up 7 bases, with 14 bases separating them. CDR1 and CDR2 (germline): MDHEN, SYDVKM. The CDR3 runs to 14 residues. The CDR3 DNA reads TGTGCCAGCAGTCCAGGGACTGGATTTGAAAAACTGTTTTTT. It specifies CASSPGTGFEKLFF.

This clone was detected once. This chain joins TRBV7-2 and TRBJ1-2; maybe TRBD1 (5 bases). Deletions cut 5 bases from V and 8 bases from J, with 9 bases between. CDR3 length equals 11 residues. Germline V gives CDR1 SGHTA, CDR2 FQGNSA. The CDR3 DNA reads TGTGCCAGCAGCACCAGGGAAGGCTACACCTTC. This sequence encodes CASSTREGYTF.

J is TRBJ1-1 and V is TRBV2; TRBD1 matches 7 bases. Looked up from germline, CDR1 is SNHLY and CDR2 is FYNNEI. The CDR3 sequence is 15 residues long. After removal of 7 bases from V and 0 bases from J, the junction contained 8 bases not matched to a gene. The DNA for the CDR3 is TGTGCCAGCAATAAACCGGGACAGATGAACACTGAAGCTTTCTTT. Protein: CASNKPGQMNTEAFF.

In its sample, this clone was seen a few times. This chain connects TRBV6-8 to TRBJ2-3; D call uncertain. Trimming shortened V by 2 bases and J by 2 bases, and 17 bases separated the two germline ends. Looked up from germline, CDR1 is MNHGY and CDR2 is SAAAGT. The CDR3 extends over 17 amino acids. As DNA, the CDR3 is TGTGCCAGCAGTTACGCGCGGACCTTCACTTTCACAGATACGCAGTATTTT. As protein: CASSYARTFTFTDTQYF.

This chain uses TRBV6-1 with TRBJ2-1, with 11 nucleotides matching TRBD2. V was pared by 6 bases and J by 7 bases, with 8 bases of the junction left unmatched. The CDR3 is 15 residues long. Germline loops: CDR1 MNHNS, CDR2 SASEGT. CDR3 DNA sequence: TGTGCCAGCAGCCCCACTAGCGGGAGTGTGAATGAGCAGTTCTTC. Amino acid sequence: CASSPTSGSVNEQFF.

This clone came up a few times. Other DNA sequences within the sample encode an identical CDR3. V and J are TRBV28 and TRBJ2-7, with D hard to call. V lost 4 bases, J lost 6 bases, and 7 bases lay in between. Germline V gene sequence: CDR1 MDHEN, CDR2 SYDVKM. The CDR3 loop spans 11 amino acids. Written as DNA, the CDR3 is TGTGCCAGCAGTTCCCCGTCCGAGCAGTACTTC. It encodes CASSSPSEQYF. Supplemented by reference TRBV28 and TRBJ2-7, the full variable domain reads DVKVTQSSRYLVKRTGEKVFLECVQDMDHENMFWYRQDPGLGLRLIYFSYDVKMKEKGDIPEGYSVSREKKERFSLILESASTNQTSMYLCASSSPSEQYFGPGTRLTVT.

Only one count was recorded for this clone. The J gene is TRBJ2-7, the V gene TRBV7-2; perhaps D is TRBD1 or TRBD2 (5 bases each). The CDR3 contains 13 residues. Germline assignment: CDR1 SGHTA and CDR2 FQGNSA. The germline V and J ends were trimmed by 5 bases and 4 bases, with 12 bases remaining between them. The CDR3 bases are TGTGCCAGCAGCGTGAGCAGGGAGTACGAGCAGTACTTC. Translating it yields CASSVSREYEQYF.

CDR3 DNA: TGTGCCAGCTCACCACAGAAACCAGGGTACAATGAGCAGTTCTTC. Its translation is CASSPQKPGYNEQFF. The chain links TRBV18 to TRBJ2-1; D might be TRBD1 (5 bases). Germline CDR1 reads KGHSH; CDR2 reads LQKENI. The V end was cut by 1 base, the J end by 4 bases, with 11 bases between. CDR3 size: 15 residues.

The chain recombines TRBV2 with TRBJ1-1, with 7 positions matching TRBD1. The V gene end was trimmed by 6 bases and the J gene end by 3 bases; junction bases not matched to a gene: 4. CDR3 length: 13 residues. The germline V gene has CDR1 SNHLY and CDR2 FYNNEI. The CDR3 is CASRNDRDTEAFF. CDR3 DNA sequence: TGTGCCAGCAGGAACGACAGGGACACTGAAGCTTTCTTT.

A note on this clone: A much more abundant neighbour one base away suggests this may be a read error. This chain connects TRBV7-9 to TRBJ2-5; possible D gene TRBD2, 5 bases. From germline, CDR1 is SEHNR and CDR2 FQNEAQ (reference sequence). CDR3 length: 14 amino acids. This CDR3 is CAGSLRVSGETQYF. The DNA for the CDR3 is TGTGCCGGCAGCCTGCGGGTAAGCGGAGAGACCCAGTACTTC.

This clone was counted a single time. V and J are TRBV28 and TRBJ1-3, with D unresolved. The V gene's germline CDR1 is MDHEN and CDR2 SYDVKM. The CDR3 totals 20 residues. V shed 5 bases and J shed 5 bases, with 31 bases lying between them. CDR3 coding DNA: TGTGCCAGCAGTCCAACACCCCTATTGAGTCCCCATGGGAGCCGAAACACCATATATTTT. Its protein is CASSPTPLLSPHGSRNTIYF.

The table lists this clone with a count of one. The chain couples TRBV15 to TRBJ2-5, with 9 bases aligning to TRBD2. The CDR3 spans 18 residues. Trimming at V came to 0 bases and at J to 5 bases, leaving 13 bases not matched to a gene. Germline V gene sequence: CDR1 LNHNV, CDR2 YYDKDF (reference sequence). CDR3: CATSRDHTTSGGLETQYF. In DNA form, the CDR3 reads TGTGCCACCAGCAGAGATCATACGACTAGCGGAGGGCTGGAGACCCAGTACTTC.

The CDR3 DNA sequence: TGCGCCAGCAGCTTGATAGCGGGAGATCCCGGGGAGCTGTTTTTT. Protein product: CASSLIAGDPGELFF. The chain is built from TRBV5-1 and TRBJ2-2, with 9 positions matching TRBD2. This CDR3 has 15 amino acids. Trimming took 1 base from V and 6 from J; bases not matched to a gene: 4. The germline gives CDR1 SGHRS, CDR2 YFSETQ.

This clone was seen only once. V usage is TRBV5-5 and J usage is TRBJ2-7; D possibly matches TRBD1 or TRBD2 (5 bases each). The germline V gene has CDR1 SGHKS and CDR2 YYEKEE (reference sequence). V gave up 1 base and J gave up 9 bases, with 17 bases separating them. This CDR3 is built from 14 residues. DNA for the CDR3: TGTGCCAGCAGCTTGCCAGGGACCATCGTTGTGCAGTACTTC. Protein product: CASSLPGTIVVQYF.

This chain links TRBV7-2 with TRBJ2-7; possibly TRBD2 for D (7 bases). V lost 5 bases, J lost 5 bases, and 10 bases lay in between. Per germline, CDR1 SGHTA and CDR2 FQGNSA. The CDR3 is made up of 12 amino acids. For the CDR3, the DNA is TGTGCCAGCAGCGGGAGGGGGAACGAGCAGTACTTC. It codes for CASSGRGNEQYF.

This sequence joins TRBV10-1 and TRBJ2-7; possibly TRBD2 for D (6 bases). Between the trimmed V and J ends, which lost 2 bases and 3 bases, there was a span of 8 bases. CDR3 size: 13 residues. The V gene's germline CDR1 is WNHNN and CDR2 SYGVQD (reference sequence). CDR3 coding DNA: TGCGCCAGCAGTGAGCGCGGGAACTACGAGCAGTACTTC. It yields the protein CASSERGNYEQYF.

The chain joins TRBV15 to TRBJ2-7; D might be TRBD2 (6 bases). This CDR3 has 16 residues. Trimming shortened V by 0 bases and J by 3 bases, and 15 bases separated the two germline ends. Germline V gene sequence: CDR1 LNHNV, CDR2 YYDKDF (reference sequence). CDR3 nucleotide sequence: TGTGCCACCAGCAGAGAGAGACTAGTTCGAGGCTACGAGCAGTACTTC. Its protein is CATSRERLVRGYEQYF.

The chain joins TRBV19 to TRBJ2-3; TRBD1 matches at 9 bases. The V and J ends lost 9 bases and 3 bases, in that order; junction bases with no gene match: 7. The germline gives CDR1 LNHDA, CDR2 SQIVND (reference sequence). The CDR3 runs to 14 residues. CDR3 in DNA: TGTGCCAGCGCGGACAGGGGTCGAACAGATACGCAGTATTTT. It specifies CASADRGRTDTQYF.

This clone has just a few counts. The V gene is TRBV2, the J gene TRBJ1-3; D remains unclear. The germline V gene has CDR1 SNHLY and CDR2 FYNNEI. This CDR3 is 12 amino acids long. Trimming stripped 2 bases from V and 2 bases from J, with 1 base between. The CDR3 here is CASSETGNTIYF. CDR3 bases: TGTGCCAGCAGTGAAACTGGAAACACCATATATTTT.

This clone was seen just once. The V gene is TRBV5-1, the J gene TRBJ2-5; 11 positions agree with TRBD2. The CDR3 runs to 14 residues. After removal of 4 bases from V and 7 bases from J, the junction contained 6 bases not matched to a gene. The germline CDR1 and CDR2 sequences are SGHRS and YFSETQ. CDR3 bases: TGCGCCAGCAGCAATCTAGCGGGAGGTGCGACCCAGTACTTC. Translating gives CASSNLAGGATQYF.

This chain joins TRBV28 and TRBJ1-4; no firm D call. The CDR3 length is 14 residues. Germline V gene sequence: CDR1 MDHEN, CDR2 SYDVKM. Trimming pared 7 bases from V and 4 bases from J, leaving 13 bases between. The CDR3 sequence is CASMFPGLNEKLFF. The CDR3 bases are TGTGCCAGCATGTTTCCGGGCCTTAATGAAAAACTGTTTTTT. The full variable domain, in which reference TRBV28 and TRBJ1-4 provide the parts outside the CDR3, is DVKVTQSSRYLVKRTGEKVFLECVQDMDHENMFWYRQDPGLGLRLIYFSYDVKMKEKGDIPEGYSVSREKKERFSLILESASTNQTSMYLCASMFPGLNEKLFFGSGTQLSVL.